This note documents a single T cell receptor (beta chain) sequence. Antigen unknown. The data derive from a study of identical twins. The CDR3 is 17 residues long. Germline loops: CDR1 LGHNT, CDR2 FRNRAP. V trimming: 6 bases; J trimming: 1 base; junction bases outside the gene matches: 7. The study, taken as a whole, reports: Beta out-of-frame sequences displayed a weaker excess of sharing between twins.

MiXCR was run by TCRdb on the 5' RACE reads, yielding one entry per CDR3 protein. Altogether around 960,000 distinct CDR3 sequences are present, roughly an eighth being singletons, with the ten largest covering about 1.5%. These same data were also listed under a study on yellow fever vaccine responses in identical twins. From that report: The authors reported partly convergent, partly personalized vaccine responses in identical twins.

The chain couples TRBV12-5 to TRBJ2-1; 12 nucleotides align to TRBD2. This TCR came from a young woman in good health. Material: PBMCs. The CDR3 is CASGGLAGKGSYNEQFF. CDR3 in DNA: TGTGCTAGTGGAGGACTAGCGGGAAAGGGGTCCTACAATGAGCAGTTCTTC.